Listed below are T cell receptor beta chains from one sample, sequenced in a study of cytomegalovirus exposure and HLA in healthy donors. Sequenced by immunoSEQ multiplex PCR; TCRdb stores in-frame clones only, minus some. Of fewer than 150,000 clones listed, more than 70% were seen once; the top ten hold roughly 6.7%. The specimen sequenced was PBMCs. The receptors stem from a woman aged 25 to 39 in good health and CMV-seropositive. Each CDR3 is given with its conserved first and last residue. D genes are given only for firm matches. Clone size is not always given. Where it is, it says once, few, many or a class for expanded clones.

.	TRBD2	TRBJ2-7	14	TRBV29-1	TGCAGCGTTACTAGCGGGGGGAGTGGTAGCGAGCAGTACTTC	CSVTSGGSGSEQYF
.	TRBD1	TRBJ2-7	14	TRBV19	TGTGCCAGTAGTGACCGGGGACAGGGGGGAAAGCAGTACTTC	CASSDRGQGGKQYF
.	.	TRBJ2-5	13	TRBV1	TGCCCCGGGAGGGGTCCTCGGGGAAAGACCCAGTACTTC	CPGRGPRGKTQYF
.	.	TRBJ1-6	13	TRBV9	TGTGCCAGCAGCGTCGGGGGGAATTCACCCCTCCACTTT	CASSVGGNSPLHF
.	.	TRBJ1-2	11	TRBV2	TGTGCCAGCAGATACTATTATGGCTACACCTTC	CASRYYYGYTF
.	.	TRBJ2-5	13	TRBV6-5	TGTGCCAGCAGTTTCGACCCGGAGGAGACCCAGTACTTC	CASSFDPEETQYF
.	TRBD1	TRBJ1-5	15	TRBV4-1	TGCGCCAGCAGCCAAGGAGGGGGCGCGGGGCAGCCCCAGCATTTT	CASSQGGGAGQPQHF
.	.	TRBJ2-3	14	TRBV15	TGTGCCACCAGCAGTGAAGCTGCGAGCGGTACGCAGTATTTT	CATSSEAASGTQYF
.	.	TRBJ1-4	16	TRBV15	TGTGCCACCGGACTTGGGCAGACCTCAACTAATGAAAAACTGTTTTTT	CATGLGQTSTNEKLFF
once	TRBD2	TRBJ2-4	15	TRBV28	TGTGCCAGCAGTTTCCGACTAGCGACCAAAAACATTCAGTACTTC	CASSFRLATKNIQYF
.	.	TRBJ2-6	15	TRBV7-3	TGTGCCAGCAGCTTGGAGGGCGCTGGGGCCAACGTCCTGACTTTC	CASSLEGAGANVLTF
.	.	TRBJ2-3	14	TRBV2	TGTGCCAGCAGTGGCTTCCGGGACACAGATACGCAGTATTTT	CASSGFRDTDTQYF
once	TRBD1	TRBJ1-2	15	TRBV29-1	TGCAGCGTCCGGGACTATCACAGGGGGGACTATGGCTACACCTTC	CSVRDYHRGDYGYTF
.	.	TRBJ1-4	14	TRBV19	TGTGCCAGTAGTGCTTGGGGCCTGGATGAAAAACTGTTTTTT	CASSAWGLDEKLFF
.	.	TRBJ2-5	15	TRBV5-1	TGCGCCAGCAGCTTAGAGCCAGGGCAGGGAGAGACCCAGTACTTC	CASSLEPGQGETQYF
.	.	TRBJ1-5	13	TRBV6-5	TGTGCCAGCAGTTTACAGGCTAATCAGCCCCAGCATTTT	CASSLQANQPQHF
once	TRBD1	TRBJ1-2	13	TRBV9	TGTGCCAGCAGTCGGACAGGGGCCAGTGGCTACACCTTC	CASSRTGASGYTF
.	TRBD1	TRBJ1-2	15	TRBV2	TGTGCCAGCAGTAGACAGGGGGGCTTGGTAGATGGCTACACCTTC	CASSRQGGLVDGYTF
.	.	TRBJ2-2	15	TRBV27	TGTGCCAGCAGTCGTGCAGGGGTATACGCCGGGGAGCTGTTTTTT	CASSRAGVYAGELFF
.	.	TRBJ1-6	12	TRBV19	TGTGCCAGTAGTATCCTCAATTCACCCCTCCACTTT	CASSILNSPLHF
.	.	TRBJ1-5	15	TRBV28	TGTGCCAGCAGTTGGGGAGGGAAGGGCAATCAGCCCCAGCATTTT	CASSWGGKGNQPQHF
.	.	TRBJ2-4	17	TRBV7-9	TGTGCCAGCAGCTTAGTAGTCGGCGGGGTGGCCAAAAACATTCAGTACTTC	CASSLVVGGVAKNIQYF
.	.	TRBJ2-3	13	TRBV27	TGTGCCAGCAGCCTTCGGTTGATGAATACGCAGTATTTT	CASSLRLMNTQYF
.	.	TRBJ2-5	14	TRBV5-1	TGCGCCAGCTCCCCTGGGGTGGGAGCGGAGACCCAGTACTTC	CASSPGVGAETQYF
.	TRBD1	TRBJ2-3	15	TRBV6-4	TGTGCCAGCAGACAACAGGGGGCAACCACAGATACGCAGTATTTT	CASRQQGATTDTQYF
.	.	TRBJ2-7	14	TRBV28	TGCGCCAGCAGTTCCTACTGGAGCTCCTACGAGCAGTACTTC	CASSSYWSSYEQYF
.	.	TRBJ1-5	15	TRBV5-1	TGCGCCAGCAGCTTGGAGGGGGTCAGCAATCAGCCCCAGCATTTT	CASSLEGVSNQPQHF
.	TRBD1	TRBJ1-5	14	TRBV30	TGTGCCTGGAGTGCGGGACAGCTCAATCAGCCCCAGCATTTT	CAWSAGQLNQPQHF
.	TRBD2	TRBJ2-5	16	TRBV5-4	TGTGCCAGCAGCGGTGGACTAGCGGGGGGGCGGGAGACCCAGTACTTC	CASSGGLAGGRETQYF
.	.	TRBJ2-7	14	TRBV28	TGTGCCAGCATCCCCGGTGATAGCACCTACGAGCAGTACTTC	CASIPGDSTYEQYF
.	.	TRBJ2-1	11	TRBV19	TGTGCCTGGGGACTTTCCAATGAGCAGTTCTTC	CAWGLSNEQFF
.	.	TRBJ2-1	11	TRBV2	TGTGCCAGCAGTGACGGTGCTGAGCAGTTCTTC	CASSDGAEQFF
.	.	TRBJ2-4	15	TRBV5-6	TGTGCCAGCAGCTTGACAGGGCTGACCAAAAACATTCAGTACTTC	CASSLTGLTKNIQYF
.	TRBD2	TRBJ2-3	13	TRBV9	TGTGCCAGCAGCGTAGCGGCGGGGGGTACGCAGTATTTT	CASSVAAGGTQYF
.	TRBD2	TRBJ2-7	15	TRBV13	TGTGCCAGCAGCTTAAGCGGGAGCCTAAGGTACGAGCAGTACTTC	CASSLSGSLRYEQYF
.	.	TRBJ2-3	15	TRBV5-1	TGCGCCAGCAGCACTAGCTCAAGAGTAACAGATACGCAGTATTTT	CASSTSSRVTDTQYF